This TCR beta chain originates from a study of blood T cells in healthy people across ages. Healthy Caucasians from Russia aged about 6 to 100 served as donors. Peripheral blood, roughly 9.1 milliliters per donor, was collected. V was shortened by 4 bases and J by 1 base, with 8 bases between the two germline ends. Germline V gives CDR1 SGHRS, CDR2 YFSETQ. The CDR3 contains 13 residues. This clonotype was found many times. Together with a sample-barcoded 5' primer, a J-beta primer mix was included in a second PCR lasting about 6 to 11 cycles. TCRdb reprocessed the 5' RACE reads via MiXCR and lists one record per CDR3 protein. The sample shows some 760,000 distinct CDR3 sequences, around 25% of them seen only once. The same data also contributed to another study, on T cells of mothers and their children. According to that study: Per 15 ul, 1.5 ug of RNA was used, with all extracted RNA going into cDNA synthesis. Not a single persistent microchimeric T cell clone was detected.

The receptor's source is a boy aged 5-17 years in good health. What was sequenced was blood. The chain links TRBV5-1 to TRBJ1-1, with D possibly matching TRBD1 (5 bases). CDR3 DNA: TGCGCCAGCAGCCGGGGGACGAACACTGAAGCTTTCTTT. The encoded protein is CASSRGTNTEAFF.